In this sample, the clone carrying this T cell receptor beta chain turned up a few times. Its cognate antigen is unknown. These data originate in a study of CD8+ T cells in alopecia areata. General observations from the study: Sequencing of scalp samples also captures resident alphabeta T cells of normal skin.

As the sequencing template, cDNA was produced by extracting RNA and reverse transcribing it. Produced via immunoSEQ multiplex PCR; TCRdb's table is partial and in-frame only. This sample has 150,000 to 200,000 clones, with 55% to 65% found just once. V lost 6 bases, J lost 7 bases, and 18 bases lay in between. Germline V lookup: CDR1 SQVTM, CDR2 ANQGSEA. The CDR3 runs to 13 residues. This sequence joins TRBV29-1 and TRBJ1-2, with D unclear. This sequence originates from a human donor in good health. Sequenced input: CD4+ T cells sorted from blood. The chain's CDR3 is CSVDNPARSGYTF. CDR3 coding DNA: TGCAGCGTCGATAACCCGGCGAGAAGTGGCTACACCTTC.